The rows below give T cell receptor beta chains drawn from one sample of a study of blood T cell repertoires in COVID-19. TCRdb's table, derived via immunoSEQ multiplex PCR, lists solely in-frame clones and lacks some. The sample holds under 300,000 clones, approximately 84% seen once. Sequenced material: peripheral blood. These receptors were taken from a human donor with COVID-19, enrolled during active disease. The donor label of this sample is uncertain. Each CDR3 is given with its conserved first and last residue. The D gene is left open where the match is weak. Expanded clones are given a class, and other clones once, few, many or no size at all.

v_gene	abundance	d_gene	j_gene	CDR3nt	CDR3aa
TRBV4-3	NA	NA	TRBJ1-1	TGCGCCAGCTCGTTCAACAGGAACACTGAAGCTTTCTTT	CASSFNRNTEAFF
TRBV28	once	TRBD1	TRBJ1-4	TGTGCCAGCAGTTTAGGGGGACAGGGCGTATTCGAAAAACTGTTTTTT	CASSLGGQGVFEKLFF
TRBV28	NA	TRBD1	TRBJ2-5	TGTGCCAGCAGCCCCGGGACAGGGGATGTGAGGGAAGAGACCCAGTACTTC	CASSPGTGDVREETQYF
TRBV28	NA	NA	TRBJ2-4	TGTGCCAGCAGTCCATGGACAGATCTAGCCAAAAACATTCAGTACTTC	CASSPWTDLAKNIQYF
TRBV28	NA	NA	TRBJ1-3	TGTGCCAGCAGTTTACCTTCTCGAAACACCATATATTTT	CASSLPSRNTIYF
TRBV5-4	NA	TRBD2	TRBJ2-2	TGTGCCAGCAGATTGGCGGGAGAAACGGGGGAGCTGTTTTTT	CASRLAGETGELFF
TRBV6-5	NA	TRBD2	TRBJ2-7	TGTGCCAGCAGAGAGCGGGAAGACACCTACGAGCAGTACTTC	CASREREDTYEQYF
TRBV21-1	NA	NA	TRBJ1-5	TGTGCCAGCAGCAAAGCTGTCTGGGGGCATATATCCAATCAGCCCCAGCATTTT	CASSKAVWGHISNQPQHF
TRBV3-1/TRBV3-2	NA	NA	TRBJ2-5	TGTGCCAGCATTACTAGGGGGTCGGAGACCCAGTACTTC	CASITRGSETQYF
TRBV7-2	NA	TRBD1	TRBJ1-2	TGTGCCAGCAGCTCCGACACCGGGACAGGGGGATACTATGGCTACACCTTC	CASSSDTGTGGYYGYTF
TRBV12-2	NA	NA	TRBJ2-1	TGTGCAAGTCGCTTAGGGGGTCCGGGACTAGCTCCGTCCTACAATGAGCAGTTCTTC	CASRLGGPGLAPSYNEQFF
TRBV6-5	NA	NA	TRBJ1-1	TGTGCCAGCAGTCTGGGGGGGATAAGAAACGCTGAAGCTTTCTTT	CASSLGGIRNAEAFF
TRBV11-2	NA	NA	TRBJ1-6	TGTGCCAGCAGCTTAGGGGGGGGCAGGGATTCACCCCTCCACTTT	CASSLGGGRDSPLHF
TRBV5-1	NA	NA	TRBJ1-1	TGCGCCAGCAGCTTGGTTCAGGGGAGCACTGAAGCTTTCTTT	CASSLVQGSTEAFF
TRBV6-5	NA	NA	TRBJ2-3	TGTGCCAGCAGTCTCTCCTGGCTAGCGTTACATACGCAGTATTTT	CASSLSWLALHTQYF
TRBV7-3	NA	TRBD1	TRBJ2-7	TGTGCCAGCAGCCTTGGGGGGACAGGGATGTACGAGCAGTACTTC	CASSLGGTGMYEQYF
TRBV29-1	NA	NA	TRBJ1-2	TGCAGCGTTGCTACCGGGACTGATATTGGCTACACCTTC	CSVATGTDIGYTF
TRBV7-2	once	NA	TRBJ1-2	TGTGCCAGCAGCTTTCCCCCTTATGGCTACACCTTC	CASSFPPYGYTF
TRBV30	NA	NA	TRBJ1-1	TGTGCCTGGATACTGCACAGGGACACTGAAGCTTTCTTT	CAWILHRDTEAFF
TRBV5-1	NA	NA	TRBJ2-1	TGCGCCAGCAGTAATACCAGGGTGTCCTACAATGAGCAGTTCTTC	CASSNTRVSYNEQFF
TRBV2	NA	NA	TRBJ1-1	TGTGCCAGCGGAAGTGGCAGGGGGAACACTGAAGCTTTCTTT	CASGSGRGNTEAFF
TRBV6-5	NA	NA	TRBJ1-1	TGTGCCAGCAGTTACTCCCAGGGGAACACTGAAGCTTTCTTT	CASSYSQGNTEAFF
TRBV5-1	NA	TRBD2	TRBJ2-1	TGCGCCAGCAGCCGGCTAGCGGGAATAACCTACAATGAGCAGTTCTTC	CASSRLAGITYNEQFF
TRBV19	NA	NA	TRBJ1-5	TGTGCCAGTAGTATAGCCCAGGGTCGACAGCCCCAGCATTTT	CASSIAQGRQPQHF
TRBV2	few	NA	TRBJ1-2	TGTGCCAGCAGATCCACAGGAAACTATGGCTACACCTTC	CASRSTGNYGYTF
TRBV11-2	NA	NA	TRBJ1-2	TGTGCCAGCGCCAGGGTCGGGTATGGCTACACCTTC	CASARVGYGYTF
TRBV11-2	NA	TRBD1	TRBJ2-7	TGTGCCAGCAGCACGGGACAGGGGGCTGGTGAGCAGTACTTC	CASSTGQGAGEQYF